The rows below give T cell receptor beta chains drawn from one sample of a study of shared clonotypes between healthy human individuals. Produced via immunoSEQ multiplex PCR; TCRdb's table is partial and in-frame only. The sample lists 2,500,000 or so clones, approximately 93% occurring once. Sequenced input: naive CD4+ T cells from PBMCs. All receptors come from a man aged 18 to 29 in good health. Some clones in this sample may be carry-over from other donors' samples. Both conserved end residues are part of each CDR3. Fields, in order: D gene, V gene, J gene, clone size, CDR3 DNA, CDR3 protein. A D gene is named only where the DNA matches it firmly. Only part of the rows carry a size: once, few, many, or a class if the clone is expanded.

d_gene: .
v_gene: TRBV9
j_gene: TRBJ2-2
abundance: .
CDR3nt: TGTGCCAGCAGCCTCCAGACTGTAACCGGGGAGCTGTTTTTT
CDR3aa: CASSLQTVTGELFF

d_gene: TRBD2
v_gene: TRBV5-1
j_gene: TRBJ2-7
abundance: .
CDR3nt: TGCGCCAGCTCGGGACTAGCGGGAACCTACGAGCAGTACTTC
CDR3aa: CASSGLAGTYEQYF

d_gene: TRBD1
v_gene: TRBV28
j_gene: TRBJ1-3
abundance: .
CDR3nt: TGTGCCAGCAGTCAAACAGGGGTTGCTGGAAACACCATATATTTT
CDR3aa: CASSQTGVAGNTIYF

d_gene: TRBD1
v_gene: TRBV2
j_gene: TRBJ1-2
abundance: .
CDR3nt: TGTGCCAGCAGTACGGACAGGGCTTGGGGGGGCTACACCTTC
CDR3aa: CASSTDRAWGGYTF

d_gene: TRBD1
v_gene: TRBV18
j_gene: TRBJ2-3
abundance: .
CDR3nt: TGTGCCAGCTCACCACCTGGGACAGGGGAGACAGATACGCAGTATTTT
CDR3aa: CASSPPGTGETDTQYF

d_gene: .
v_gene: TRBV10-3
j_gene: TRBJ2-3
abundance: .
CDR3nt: TGTGCCATCAGTAGCACCAGGGTTAGCACAGATACGCAGTATTTT
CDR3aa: CAISSTRVSTDTQYF

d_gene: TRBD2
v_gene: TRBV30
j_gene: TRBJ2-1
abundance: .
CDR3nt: TGTGCCTACTCCGGGACTAGCGATCGGAGTGAGCAGTTCTTC
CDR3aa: CAYSGTSDRSEQFF

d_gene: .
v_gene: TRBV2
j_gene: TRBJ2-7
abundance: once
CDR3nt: TGTGCCAGCAGTGAGGGGCTGGGGCCCTACGAGCAGTACTTC
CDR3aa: CASSEGLGPYEQYF

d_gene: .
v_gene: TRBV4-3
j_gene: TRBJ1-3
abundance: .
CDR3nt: TGCGCCAGCAGCCAAGAGCGGGGGCCAGTAAACACCATATATTTT
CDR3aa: CASSQERGPVNTIYF

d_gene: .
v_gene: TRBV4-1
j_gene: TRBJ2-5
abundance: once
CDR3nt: TGCGCCAGCAGCCTGGGTCGACGGGAGACCCAGTACTTC
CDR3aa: CASSLGRRETQYF

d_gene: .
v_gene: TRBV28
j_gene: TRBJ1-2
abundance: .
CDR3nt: TGTGCCAGCAGGGGGCGGGGGGCGGACTATGGCTACACCTTC
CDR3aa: CASRGRGADYGYTF

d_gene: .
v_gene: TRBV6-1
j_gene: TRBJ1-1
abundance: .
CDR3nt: TGTGCCAGCAGTGAAGGGGGGAACACTGAAGCTTTCTTT
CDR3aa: CASSEGGNTEAFF

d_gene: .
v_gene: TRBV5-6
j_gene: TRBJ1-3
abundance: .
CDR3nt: TGTGCCAGCAGCTTTACCAGCTCTGGAAACACCATATATTTT
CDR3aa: CASSFTSSGNTIYF

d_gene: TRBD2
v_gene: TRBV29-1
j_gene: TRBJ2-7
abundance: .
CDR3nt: TGCAGCGTGACTAGCGGGGGGGCCTACGAGCAGTACTTC
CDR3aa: CSVTSGGAYEQYF

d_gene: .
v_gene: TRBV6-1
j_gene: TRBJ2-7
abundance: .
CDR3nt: TGTGCTCCAACAGGACCAGGCAACGAGCAGTACTTC
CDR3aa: CAPTGPGNEQYF

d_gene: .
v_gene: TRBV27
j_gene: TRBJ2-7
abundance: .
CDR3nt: TGTGCCAGCAGCCGCAAGCCAGCCTCCTACGAGCAGTACTTC
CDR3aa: CASSRKPASYEQYF

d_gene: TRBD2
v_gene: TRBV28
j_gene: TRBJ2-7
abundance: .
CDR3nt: TGTGCCAGCAGTTCCCTCATAGCGGGAGGCAACGAGCAGTACTTC
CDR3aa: CASSSLIAGGNEQYF

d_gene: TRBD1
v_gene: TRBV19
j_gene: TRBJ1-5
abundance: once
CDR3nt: TGTGCCAGTGGAAAGACAGGGGCGGAAAATCAGCCCCAGCATTTT
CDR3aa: CASGKTGAENQPQHF

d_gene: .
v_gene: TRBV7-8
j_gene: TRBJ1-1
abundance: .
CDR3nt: TGTGCCAGCAGCTTAGCTTATCAAAAGAACACTGAAGCTTTCTTT
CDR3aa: CASSLAYQKNTEAFF

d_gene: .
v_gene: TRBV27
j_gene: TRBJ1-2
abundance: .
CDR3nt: TGTGCCAGCAGTTTTAGGGCTAACTATGGCTACACCTTC
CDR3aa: CASSFRANYGYTF

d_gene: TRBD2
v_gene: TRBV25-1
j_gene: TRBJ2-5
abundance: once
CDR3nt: TGTGCCAGCAGCGGGAGGGCCCAAGAGACCCAGTACTTC
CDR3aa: CASSGRAQETQYF

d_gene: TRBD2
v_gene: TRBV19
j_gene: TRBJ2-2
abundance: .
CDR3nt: TGTGCCAGTAGTATCCAGTCAGCGGGAGTGGCGGGCGGGGAGCTGTTTTTT
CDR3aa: CASSIQSAGVAGGELFF

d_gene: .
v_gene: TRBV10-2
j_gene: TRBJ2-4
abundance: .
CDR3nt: TGCGCCAGCAGTGAGGGGAGGACCAAAAACATTCAGTACTTC
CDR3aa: CASSEGRTKNIQYF

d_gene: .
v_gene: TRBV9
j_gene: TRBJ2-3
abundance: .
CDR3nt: TGTGCCAGCAGCGAGAGCCCCACTGGACTGGGCACAGATACGCAGTATTTT
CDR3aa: CASSESPTGLGTDTQYF

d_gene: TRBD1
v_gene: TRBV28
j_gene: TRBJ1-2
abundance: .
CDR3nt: TGTGCCAGCAGTTTATTCTCGGGACAGGGGCCCTATGGCTACACCTTC
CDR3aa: CASSLFSGQGPYGYTF